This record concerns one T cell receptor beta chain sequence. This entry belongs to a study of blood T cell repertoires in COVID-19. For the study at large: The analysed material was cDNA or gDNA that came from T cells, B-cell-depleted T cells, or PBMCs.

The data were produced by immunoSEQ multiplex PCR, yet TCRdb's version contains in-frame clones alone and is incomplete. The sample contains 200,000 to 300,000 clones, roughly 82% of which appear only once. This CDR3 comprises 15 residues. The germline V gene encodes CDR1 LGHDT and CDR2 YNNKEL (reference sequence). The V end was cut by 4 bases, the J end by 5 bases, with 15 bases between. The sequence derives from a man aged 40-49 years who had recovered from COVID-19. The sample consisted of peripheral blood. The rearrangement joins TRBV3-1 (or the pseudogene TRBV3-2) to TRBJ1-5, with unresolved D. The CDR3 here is CASSPESPAYQPQHF. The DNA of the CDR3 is TGTGCCAGCAGCCCCGAGAGCCCTGCTTATCAGCCCCAGCATTTT.